The 3 T cell receptor beta chains below come from one sample, sequenced in a study of early T cells in non-severe SARS-CoV-2 infection. Using its own MiXCR run on the 5' RACE reads, TCRdb lists one record per CDR3 protein. The sample shows some 77,000 distinct CDR3 sequences, 10% to 15% of them seen only once. The specimen was whole blood, collected at baseline. These receptors were collected from an adult who was a healthcare worker with PCR-confirmed SARS-CoV-2 infection or an uninfected control (not recorded which). The donor label of this sample is uncertain.

This clonotype was detected only a few times. The chain carries TRBV7-8 and TRBJ2-7, with D unclear. This CDR3 contains 15 residues. V was clipped by 0 bases and J by 2 bases, with 11 bases between them. CDR1 and CDR2 (germline): SGHVS, FQNEAQ. DNA for the CDR3: TGTGCCAGCAGCTTAGCGCCGTTGATTACCTACGAGCAGTACTTC. Translated: CASSLAPLITYEQYF. The full variable domain, with the rest looked up from reference TRBV7-8 and TRBJ2-7, is GAGVSQSPRYKVAKRGQDVALRCDPISGHVSLFWYQQALGQGPEFLTYFQNEAQLDKSGLPSDRFFAERPEGSVSTLKIQRTQQEDSAVYLCASSLAPLITYEQYFGPGTRLTVT.

This clonotype has just a few counts. The chain joins TRBV18 to TRBJ2-7; no firm D call. Germline V gene data show CDR1 as KGHSH and CDR2 as LQKENI. This CDR3 is 13 amino acids long. V gave up 3 bases and J gave up 5 bases, with 11 bases separating them. The CDR3 reads CASSPRRYHEQYF. CDR3 DNA sequence: TGTGCCAGCTCACCCCGGCGTTATCACGAGCAGTACTTC.

Only a few counts were recorded for this clonotype. The rearrangement links TRBV4-1 to TRBJ2-2, with 7 bases identical to TRBD1. The trim removed 0 bases at V and 5 bases at J, leaving 6 bases unmatched. Germline values: CDR1 MGHRA, CDR2 YSYEKL. This CDR3 has 16 amino acids. CDR3 sequence reads: CASSQEGSGGTGELFF. CDR3 DNA sequence: TGCGCCAGCAGCCAAGAGGGATCAGGGGGAACCGGGGAGCTGTTTTTT.